This T cell receptor (beta chain) was found in a study of regulatory T cells in long-lasting Graves disease. This clonotype was counted between two and nine times. Its antigen is unknown. The time point denotes: newly diagnosed GD, antithyroid drugs for less than 3 months. PBMC RNA served as the TCR library source. Arm-PCR of CDR3 regions and iRepertoire HTBI primers were used to build TCR beta libraries. TCRdb redid the calling of the multiplex PCR reads with MiXCR, one entry per CDR3 protein. The sample includes more than 450,000 distinct CDR3 sequences, more than 10% of them seen just once. V lost 1 base and J lost 0; bases outside the gene matches: 6. This CDR3 is built from 17 residues. CDR1 is SGHDN and CDR2 is FVKESK in the germline V gene. General study points: Comparison showed that persistent patients shared more public clonotypes (about 2,600) than new patients (approximately 930). Persistent disease samples used TRBV28, TRBJ1-2 and TRBJ2-5 preferentially.

These data are also associated with another study on T cells in Graves' hyperthyroidism and ophthalmopathy. This second report adds: First-round RT-PCR targeting the TCR CDR3 was performed with the HTBI primer set.

This clonotype originated in a woman in her thirties with Graves disease. The rearrangement links TRBV14 to TRBJ2-1; 7 positions match TRBD2. Sequencing used peripheral blood mononuclear cells (PBMCs), obtained at new diagnosis, from a patient treated with antithyroid drugs. Here the CDR3 DNA reads TGTGCCAGCAGCCAAGGCGAGCGGGGAAGCTCCTACAATGAGCAGTTCTTC. It yields the protein CASSQGERGSSYNEQFF.